Following are 14 T cell receptor beta chains from one sample sequenced in a study of vaccination effects on CD4 cells after COVID-19. The repertoire was sequenced with immunoSEQ multiplex PCR; TCRdb's copy has only in-frame clones and lacks some. The sample has approximately 29,000 clones; 70% to 85% are singletons. The antigens for these receptors are not known. The authors isolated CD4+ T cells after ten to eleven days of culture. Participants received two doses of either the BNT162b2 or mRNA-1273 vaccine. This specimen was CD4+ T cells from PBMCs cultured without peptide, taken after COVID-19 vaccination. The receptors were gathered from a human donor who received a COVID-19 vaccine.

The chain uses TRBV29-1 and TRBJ2-3, with a weak D call TRBD2 (6 bases). The V gene's germline CDR1 is SQVTM and CDR2 ANQGSEA. The CDR3 is made up of 14 amino acids. Trimming shortened V by 5 bases and J by 4 bases, and 16 bases separated the two germline ends. CDR3 region: CSVWPGLGSDTQYF. The DNA for the CDR3 is TGCAGCGTTTGGCCGGGACTTGGGTCAGATACGCAGTATTTT.

The chain carries TRBV29-1 and TRBJ1-1; unclear D gene. The V gene lost 0 bases and the J gene lost 1 base, with 12 bases spanning the gap. This CDR3 comprises 15 residues. Germline V CDR1 and CDR2: SQVTM, ANQGSEA. DNA for the CDR3: TGCAGCGTTGAAGATTGGGCCCCGACGAACACTGAAGCTTTCTTT. Amino acid sequence: CSVEDWAPTNTEAFF.

The rearrangement links TRBV7-2 to TRBJ1-4, with TRBD1 identical over 7 bases. The CDR3 spans 14 residues. Germline V CDR1 and CDR2: SGHTA, FQGNSA. Unmatched junction bases numbered 7, after V lost 4 bases and J lost 8 bases. CDR3 sequence (DNA): TGTGCCAGCAGCTCGACAGGGATAACAGAAAAACTGTTTTTT. It yields the protein CASSSTGITEKLFF.

In its sample, this clone was seen a few times. V gene TRBV9 combines with J gene TRBJ1-2; D is possibly TRBD1 (6 bases). Germline-derived CDR1 and CDR2 are SGDLS and YYNGEE. CDR3 length: 13 residues. V lost 3 bases to trimming and J lost 3 bases, with 9 bases between them. The CDR3 reads CASSAGQHYGYTF. In nucleotides, the CDR3 is TGTGCCAGCAGCGCTGGACAGCACTATGGCTACACCTTC.

The rearrangement joins TRBV7-9 to TRBJ2-7; possibly TRBD2 for D (6 bases). With 5 bases removed from V and 3 bases from J, the gap between germline ends came to 17 bases. Germline loops: CDR1 SEHNR, CDR2 FQNEAQ (reference sequence). This CDR3 comprises 15 residues. For the CDR3, the DNA is TGTGCCAGCAGCCCCAGACTTAGGGAGGACTACGAGCAGTACTTC. Translated, it gives CASSPRLREDYEQYF.

V gene TRBV19 combines with J gene TRBJ1-6; 10 positions agree with TRBD1. The CDR3 sequence is 15 residues long. The junction had 4 bases not matched to a gene; V was cut back by 5 bases and J by 6 bases. CDR1 is LNHDA and CDR2 is SQIVND in the germline V gene (reference sequence). CDR3: CASSLGQGINSPLHF. CDR3 bases: TGTGCCAGTAGTTTGGGACAGGGGATTAATTCACCCCTCCACTTT.

V and J are TRBV28 and TRBJ2-7; 8 bases agree with TRBD1. The CDR3 contains 16 residues. V dropped 5 bases and J dropped 4; count of bases not matched to a gene: 13. CDR1 and CDR2 (germline): MDHEN, SYDVKM. The CDR3 loop reads CASSNPGQVQLYEQYF. CDR3 bases: TGTGCCAGCAGTAACCCGGGACAGGTCCAACTATACGAGCAGTACTTC.

Regarding this clone: Compared with germline, one end of the junction differs, possibly owing to a read error. The CDR3 protein is CASSRGVGVSNQPQHF. CDR3 DNA: TGTGCCAGCAGTAGGGGAGTCGGGGTGAGCAATCAGCCCCAGCATTTT. V usage is TRBV19 and J usage is TRBJ1-5, with D possibly matching TRBD1 (5 bases). The V gene's germline CDR1 is LNHDA and CDR2 SQIVND (reference sequence). The length of the CDR3 is 16 residues. Using reference TRBV19 and TRBJ1-5 for the parts outside the CDR3, the full variable domain is DGGITQSPKYLFRKEGQNVTLSCEQNLNHDAMYWYRQDPGQGLRLIYYSQIVNDFQKGDIAEGYSVSREKKESFPLTVTSAQKNPTAFYLCASSRGVGVSNQPQHFGDGTRLSIL.

This chain uses TRBV5-1 with TRBJ1-1, with D possibly being TRBD1 (5 bases). The CDR3 runs 15 residues. Between the trimmed V and J ends, which lost 4 bases and 0 bases, there was a span of 13 bases. Germline V CDR1 and CDR2: SGHRS, YFSETQ. The CDR3 reads CASSAHGTMNTEAFF. DNA for the CDR3: TGCGCCAGCAGCGCCCACGGGACCATGAACACTGAAGCTTTCTTT.

The chain links TRBV7-9 to TRBJ1-4, with 8 nucleotides matching TRBD1. The CDR3 has 15 amino acids. Germline trimming cut 8 bases from V and 6 bases from J; bases unmatched to any gene: 11. In germline, CDR1 is SEHNR, CDR2 FQNEAQ (reference sequence). CDR3 loop: CASAGGGQGDEKLFF. CDR3 sequence (DNA): TGTGCCAGCGCCGGAGGAGGACAGGGTGATGAAAAACTGTTTTTT.

The V gene is TRBV12-5, the J gene TRBJ2-3, with 10 bases matching TRBD2. In germline, CDR1 is LGHNT, CDR2 FRNRAP. This CDR3 is 19 amino acids long. V shed 0 bases, J shed 1 base, and the junction held 10 bases outside the gene matches. CDR3 DNA: TGTGCTAGTGGTTTGGTACTGGGACTAGCGAACGCTCGCACAGATACGCAGTATTTT. It yields the protein CASGLVLGLANARTDTQYF. Variable domain in full (rest from reference TRBV12-5 and TRBJ2-3): DARVTQTPRHKVTEMGQEVTMRCQPILGHNTVFWYRQTMMQGLELLAYFRNRAPLDDSGMPKDRFSAEMPDATLATLKIQPSEPRDSAVYFCASGLVLGLANARTDTQYFGPGTRLTVL.

This chain joins TRBV27 and TRBJ2-3, with 10 bases lining up with TRBD2. The CDR3 is 16 amino acids. The V segment lost 6 bases and the J segment 4 bases; nucleotides outside the gene matches: 10. The germline V gene has CDR1 MNHEY and CDR2 SMNVEV (reference sequence). DNA of the CDR3: TGTGCCAGCAGGAGTTCTAGCGGGAGTTCTTCAGATACGCAGTATTTT. Its translation: CASRSSSGSSSDTQYF.

This chain uses TRBV20-1 with TRBJ2-2, with D tentatively TRBD1 (5 bases). The CDR3 contains 13 residues. CDR1 and CDR2 (germline): DFQATT, SNEGSKA (reference sequence). The V end was cut by 3 bases, the J end by 8 bases, with 13 bases between. The CDR3 nucleotides are TGCAGTGCTAGTCTTTCAGGGTCGGGGGAGCTGTTTTTT. It codes for CSASLSGSGELFF.

The CDR3 spells CASSEGGRAGETQYF. DNA of the CDR3: TGCGCCAGCAGTGAGGGCGGGAGGGCCGGAGAGACCCAGTACTTC. The V gene is TRBV10-1, the J gene TRBJ2-5; 9 bases align to TRBD2. The CDR3 consists of 15 residues. The ends lost 2 bases at V and 4 bases at J; junction bases unmatched: 5. Per the germline V gene, CDR1 is WNHNN and CDR2 is SYGVQD (reference sequence).